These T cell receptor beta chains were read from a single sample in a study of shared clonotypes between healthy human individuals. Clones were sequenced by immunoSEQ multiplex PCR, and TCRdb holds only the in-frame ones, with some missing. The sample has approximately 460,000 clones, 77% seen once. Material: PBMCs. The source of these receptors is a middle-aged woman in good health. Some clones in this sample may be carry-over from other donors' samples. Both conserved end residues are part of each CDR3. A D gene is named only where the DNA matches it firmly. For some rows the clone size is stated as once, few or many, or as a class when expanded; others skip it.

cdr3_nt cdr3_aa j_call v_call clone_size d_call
TGTGCCAGCAGTTACTCAGGAGAGACCCAGTACTTC CASSYSGETQYF TRBJ2-5 TRBV6-6 . .
TGTGCCAGCAGCTCCTCCCCGGACTATTACGAGCAGTACTTC CASSSSPDYYEQYF TRBJ2-7 TRBV13 . .
TGTGCCAGCAGTCCCTACCGAGAGGCTGGCTACACCTTC CASSPYREAGYTF TRBJ1-2 TRBV25-1 few .
TGTGCCTGGATGCAGGGGAACTATGGCTACACCTTC CAWMQGNYGYTF TRBJ1-2 TRBV30 . .
TGTGCCAGCAGGAAGGCGGGTAGCGAGCAGTACTTC CASRKAGSEQYF TRBJ2-7 TRBV7-9 . .
TGTGCCCTCTCCACCCGGGGCGCGGAGAACACCGGGGAGCTGTTTTTT CALSTRGAENTGELFF TRBJ2-2 TRBV7-9 . .
TGTGCCAGCAGTGAAGGCCCTGAGAAAGGGGGCTATGGCTACACCTTC CASSEGPEKGGYGYTF TRBJ1-2 TRBV2 . .
TGTGCCAGTAGTATACCAGGCCCCTACGAGCAGTACTTC CASSIPGPYEQYF TRBJ2-7 TRBV19 few .
TGTGCCAGTAGTATAAGTCGAGCTTTCTTT CASSISRAFF TRBJ1-1 TRBV19 . .
TGTGCCAGCGGGACAAGTAGCTCCTACAATGAGCAGTTCTTC CASGTSSSYNEQFF TRBJ2-1 TRBV28 . .
TGTGCCAGCAGTTTAAGGACGCCAGCCGAGCAGTACTTC CASSLRTPAEQYF TRBJ2-7 TRBV27 few .
TGCAGCGTCGCTCATGGCCCCTACGAGCAGTACTTC CSVAHGPYEQYF TRBJ2-7 TRBV29-1 . .
TGTGCCAGCAGGTCGACAGGGGAGTACTACGAGCAGTACTTC CASRSTGEYYEQYF TRBJ2-7 TRBV6-5 . TRBD1
TGTGCCAGCAGTGAATCGGGGCAGTCCTACGAGCAGTACTTC CASSESGQSYEQYF TRBJ2-7 TRBV6-1 . .
TGTGCCAGCAGCTTAGTTGGCGGGGGACACTACAATGAGCAGTTCTTC CASSLVGGGHYNEQFF TRBJ2-1 TRBV7-2 . .
TGTGCCAGCAGCGCACTAGCGGGTACCTACGAGCAGTACTTC CASSALAGTYEQYF TRBJ2-7 TRBV11-1 . TRBD2
TGTGCCAGCAGTCTAACCGGGACAGGGACCACTGAAGCTTTCTTT CASSLTGTGTTEAFF TRBJ1-1 TRBV27 . TRBD1
TGTGCCAGCAGCGTGCCCCGACTAGTCTACGAGCAGTACTTC CASSVPRLVYEQYF TRBJ2-7 TRBV7-2 . .
TGTGCCAGTCGCGCCCTACGGGGACGGGGGCAGTTCTTC CASRALRGRGQFF TRBJ2-1 TRBV27 . .
TGTGCCACCGCGACAGGGGCAGTAGATGAGCAGTTCTTC CATATGAVDEQFF TRBJ2-1 TRBV25-1 few TRBD1
TGTGCCAGCAGCTTCGGCCGGGCCGCTGGGGAGACCCAGTACTTC CASSFGRAAGETQYF TRBJ2-5 TRBV11-3 . .
TGTGCCAGCAGCTTGTCGGGACGTGACACAGATACGCAGTATTTT CASSLSGRDTDTQYF TRBJ2-3 TRBV5-6 . .
TGTGCCAGCAGCCTACTAGCGGCCAATGAGCAGTTCTTC CASSLLAANEQFF TRBJ2-1 TRBV28 once TRBD2
TGTGCCAGCAGCTTAGGGGTAGGCGAAGGAGAGACCCAGTACTTC CASSLGVGEGETQYF TRBJ2-5 TRBV7-9 . .
TGTGCCAGCACAAGACTAGCGGGGGCGAACACCGGGGAGCTGTTTTTT CASTRLAGANTGELFF TRBJ2-2 TRBV2 once TRBD2
TGTGCCACCAGCAGAGATGGGGCGGGGGCAGAGACCCAGTACTTC CATSRDGAGAETQYF TRBJ2-5 TRBV15 . .
TGTGCCAGCAGCCAAGATGAAGGTAGCGGGAGCAATGAGCAGTTCTTC CASSQDEGSGSNEQFF TRBJ2-1 TRBV4-2 many TRBD2
TGCAGCGTCGCTGACACGGTCGGCACTGAAGCTTTCTTT CSVADTVGTEAFF TRBJ1-1 TRBV29-1 once .
TGTGCCAGCAGCGTAGGTCATAGCGGGACTCAAGAGACCCAGTACTTC CASSVGHSGTQETQYF TRBJ2-5 TRBV9 . TRBD2
TGCGCCAGCCGGGAGACAGGAAACTATGGCTACACCTTC CASRETGNYGYTF TRBJ1-2 TRBV5-1 few .
TGCGCCAGCAGCTTGGGACAGGGTAATGCGGAGCAGTACTTC CASSLGQGNAEQYF TRBJ2-7 TRBV5-1 many TRBD1
TGTGTCAGCAGCTTAGCGAGGACTGAAGCTTTCTTT CVSSLARTEAFF TRBJ1-1 TRBV7-8 . .
TGCGCCAGCAGCTTGGCAGTCTCGTCAGAGGCTTTCTTT CASSLAVSSEAFF TRBJ1-1 TRBV5-1 . .
TGCGCCAGCAGCCCGGGAGGCGGACCAACTGAGCAGTTCTTC CASSPGGGPTEQFF TRBJ2-1 TRBV5-1 . TRBD2
TGTGCCTGGAGTGCTTCGGTAGGTGAGCAGTACTTC CAWSASVGEQYF TRBJ2-7 TRBV30 many .
TGTGCCAGCAGCGGATCTAGCGGGATCATAGATACGCAGTATTTT CASSGSSGIIDTQYF TRBJ2-3 TRBV9 once TRBD2
TGTGCCAGCAGCGTAGCTGCGGGCGGCAAAAACATTCAGTACTTC CASSVAAGGKNIQYF TRBJ2-4 TRBV9 . .
TGTGCCAGCAGTGAAACCCCCAGGCTAAGGGATCAGCCCCAGCATTTT CASSETPRLRDQPQHF TRBJ1-5 TRBV2 . .
TGTGCCAGCAGCTTAGTCACAAACTCTGGAAACACCATATATTTT CASSLVTNSGNTIYF TRBJ1-3 TRBV11-2 many .
TGCAGTGCTAGAGGTCAGGGGCTTCAGTTCTTC CSARGQGLQFF TRBJ2-1 TRBV20-1 . .
TGTGCCAGCAGTCGGGCAGCTAGCTCTGGAAACACCATATATTTT CASSRAASSGNTIYF TRBJ1-3 TRBV6-5 . .
TGTGCCAGCAGTCGGCTGGGGGCCAGCGAGCAGTACTTC CASSRLGASEQYF TRBJ2-7 TRBV4-2 few .
TGTGCCTGGAGGCGCGGACCCACCTATGGCTACACCTTC CAWRRGPTYGYTF TRBJ1-2 TRBV30 . .
TGTGCCAGCAGCTTGGGGACATATTTGGCCTATGGCTACACCTTC CASSLGTYLAYGYTF TRBJ1-2 TRBV5-4 . .
TGTGCCAGCAGTTTATCCCCCGGCCTAGCGGGAGGGAGGAAAGACAATGAGCAGTTCTTC CASSLSPGLAGGRKDNEQFF TRBJ2-1 TRBV27 . TRBD2
TGTGCCTGGAGTGGGACAGGGTGGTATAACTATGGCTACACCTTC CAWSGTGWYNYGYTF TRBJ1-2 TRBV30 once TRBD1
TGCGCCAGCAGTCAACGGGGAGATGGCACTGAAGCTTTCTTT CASSQRGDGTEAFF TRBJ1-1 TRBV23-1 . .
TGCGCCAGCAGCCGTTCGTGGTTATTCGAGACCCAGTACTTC CASSRSWLFETQYF TRBJ2-5 TRBV4-1 . .
TGTGCCAGCAGCTTAAGAGATTTCCTCTCCGAGCAGTACTTC CASSLRDFLSEQYF TRBJ2-7 TRBV11-2 . .
TGTGCCAGCTCACGACCAAACTCTGGAAACACCATATATTTT CASSRPNSGNTIYF TRBJ1-3 TRBV18 . .
TGTGCCAGCAGTTTACTTCCAGTTTCCGATCAGCCCCAGCATTTT CASSLLPVSDQPQHF TRBJ1-5 TRBV27 . .
TGTGCCAGCAGCAACCGGGGCAGAACCATATATTTT CASSNRGRTIYF TRBJ1-3 TRBV21-1 . .
TGTGCCAGCACAAAGGGACTAGCGGATCAAGGGACCCAGTACTTC CASTKGLADQGTQYF TRBJ2-5 TRBV2 . TRBD2